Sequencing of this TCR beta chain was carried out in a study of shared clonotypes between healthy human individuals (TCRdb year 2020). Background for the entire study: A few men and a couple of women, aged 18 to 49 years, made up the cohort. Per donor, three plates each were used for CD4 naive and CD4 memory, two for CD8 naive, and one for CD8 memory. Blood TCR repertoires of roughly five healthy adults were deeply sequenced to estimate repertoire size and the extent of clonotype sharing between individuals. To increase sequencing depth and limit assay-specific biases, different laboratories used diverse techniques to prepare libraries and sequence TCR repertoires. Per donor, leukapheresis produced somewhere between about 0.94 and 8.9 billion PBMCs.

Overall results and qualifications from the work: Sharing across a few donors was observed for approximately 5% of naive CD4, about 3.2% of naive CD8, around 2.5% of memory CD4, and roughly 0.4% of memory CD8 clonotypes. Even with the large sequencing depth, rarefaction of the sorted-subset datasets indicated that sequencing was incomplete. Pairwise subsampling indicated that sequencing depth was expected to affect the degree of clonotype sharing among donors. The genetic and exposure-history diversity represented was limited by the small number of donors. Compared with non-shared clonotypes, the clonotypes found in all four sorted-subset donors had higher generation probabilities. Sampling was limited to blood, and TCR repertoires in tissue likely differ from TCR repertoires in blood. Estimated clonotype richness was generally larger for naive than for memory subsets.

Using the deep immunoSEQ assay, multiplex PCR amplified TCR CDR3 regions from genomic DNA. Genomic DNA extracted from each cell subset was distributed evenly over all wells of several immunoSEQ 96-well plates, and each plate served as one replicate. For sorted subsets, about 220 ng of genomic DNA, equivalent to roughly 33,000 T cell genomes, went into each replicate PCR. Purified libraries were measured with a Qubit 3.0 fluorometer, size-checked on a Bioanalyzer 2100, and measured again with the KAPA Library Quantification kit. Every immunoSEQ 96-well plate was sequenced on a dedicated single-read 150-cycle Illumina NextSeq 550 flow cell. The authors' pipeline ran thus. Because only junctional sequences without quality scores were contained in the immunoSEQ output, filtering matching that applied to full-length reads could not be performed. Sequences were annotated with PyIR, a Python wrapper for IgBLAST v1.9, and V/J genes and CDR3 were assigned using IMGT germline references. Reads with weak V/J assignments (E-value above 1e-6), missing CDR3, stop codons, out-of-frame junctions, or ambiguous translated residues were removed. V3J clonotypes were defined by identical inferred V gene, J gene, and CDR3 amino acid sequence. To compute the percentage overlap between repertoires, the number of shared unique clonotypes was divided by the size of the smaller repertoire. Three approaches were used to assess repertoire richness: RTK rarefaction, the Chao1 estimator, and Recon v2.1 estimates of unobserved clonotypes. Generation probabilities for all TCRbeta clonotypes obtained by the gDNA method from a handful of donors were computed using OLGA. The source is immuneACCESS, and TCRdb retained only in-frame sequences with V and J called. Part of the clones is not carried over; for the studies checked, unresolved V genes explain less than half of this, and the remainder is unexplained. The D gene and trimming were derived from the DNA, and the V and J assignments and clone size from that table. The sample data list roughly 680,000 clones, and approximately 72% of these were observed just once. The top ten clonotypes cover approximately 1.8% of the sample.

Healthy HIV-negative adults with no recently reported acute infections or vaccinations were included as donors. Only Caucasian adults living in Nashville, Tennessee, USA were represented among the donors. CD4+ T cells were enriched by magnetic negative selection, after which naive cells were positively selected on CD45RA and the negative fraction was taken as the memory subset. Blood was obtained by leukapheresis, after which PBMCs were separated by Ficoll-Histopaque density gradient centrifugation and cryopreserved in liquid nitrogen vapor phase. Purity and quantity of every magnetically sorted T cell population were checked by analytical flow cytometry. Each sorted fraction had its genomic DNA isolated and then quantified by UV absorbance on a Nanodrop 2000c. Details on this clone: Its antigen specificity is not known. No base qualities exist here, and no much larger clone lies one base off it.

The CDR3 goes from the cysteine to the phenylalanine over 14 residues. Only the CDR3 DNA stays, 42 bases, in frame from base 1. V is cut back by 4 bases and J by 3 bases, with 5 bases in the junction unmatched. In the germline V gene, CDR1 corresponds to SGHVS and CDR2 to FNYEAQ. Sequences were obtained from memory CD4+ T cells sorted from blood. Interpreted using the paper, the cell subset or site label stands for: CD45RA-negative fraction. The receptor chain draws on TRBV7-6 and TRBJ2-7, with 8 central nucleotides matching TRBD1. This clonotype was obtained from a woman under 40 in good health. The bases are TGTGCCAGCAGCTCCCGGACAGGGTACTACGAGCAGTACTTC. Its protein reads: CASSSRTGYYEQYF.